This TCR beta chain was retrieved from a study of blood T cells in healthy people across ages. The authors ran a second PCR of 7 to 11 cycles using a sample-barcoded 5' primer and a J-beta primer mix. TCRdb re-called the 5' RACE reads through MiXCR, storing one row per CDR3 protein. The table lists about 750,000 distinct CDR3 sequences, approximately 55% of them singletons. Germline V CDR1 and CDR2: MGHRA, YSYEKL. This CDR3 spans 16 amino acids. Trimming shortened V by 8 bases and J by 0 bases, and 16 bases separated the two germline ends. This chain links TRBV4-1 with TRBJ2-2; D is tentatively TRBD1 or TRBD2 (6 bases each). The sequence was obtained from an elderly man in good health. The sequenced sample was blood. The CDR3, as DNA: TGCGCCAGCGCCGAAGGGGGAGGATCGAACACCGGGGAGCTGTTTTTT. Its protein is CASAEGGGSNTGELFF.